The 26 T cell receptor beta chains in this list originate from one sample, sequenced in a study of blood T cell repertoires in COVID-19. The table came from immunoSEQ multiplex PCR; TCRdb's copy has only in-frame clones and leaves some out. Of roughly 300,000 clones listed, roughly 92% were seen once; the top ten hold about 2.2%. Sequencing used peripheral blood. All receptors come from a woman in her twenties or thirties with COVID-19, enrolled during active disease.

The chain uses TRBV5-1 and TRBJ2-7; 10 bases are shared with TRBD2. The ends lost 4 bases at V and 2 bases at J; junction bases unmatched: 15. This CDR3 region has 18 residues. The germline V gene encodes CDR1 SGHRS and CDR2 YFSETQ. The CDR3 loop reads CASSRAEKGLADTYEQYF. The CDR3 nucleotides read TGCGCCAGCAGCCGCGCCGAAAAAGGACTAGCGGATACCTACGAGCAGTACTTC.

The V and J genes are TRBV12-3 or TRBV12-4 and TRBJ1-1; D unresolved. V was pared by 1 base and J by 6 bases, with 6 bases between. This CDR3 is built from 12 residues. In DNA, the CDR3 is TGTGCCAGCAGTTTAGGGAGGGCTGAAGCTTTCTTT. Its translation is CASSLGRAEAFF.

CDR3 bases: TGTGCCAGCAGAAGGACAGGGGAAGAGGGCTACACCTTC. Protein sequence: CASRRTGEEGYTF. The chain uses TRBV12-3 or TRBV12-4 and TRBJ1-2, with 9 bases aligning to TRBD1. This CDR3 is 13 amino acids long. The J segment lost 8 bases and the V segment lost 6 bases, leaving 7 bases of the junction unmatched.

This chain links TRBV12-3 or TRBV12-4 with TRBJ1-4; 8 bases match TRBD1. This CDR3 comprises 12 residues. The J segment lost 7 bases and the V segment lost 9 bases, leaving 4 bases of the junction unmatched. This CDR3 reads CASTGGSEKLFF. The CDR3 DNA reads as TGTGCCAGTACAGGGGGTAGTGAAAAACTGTTTTTT.

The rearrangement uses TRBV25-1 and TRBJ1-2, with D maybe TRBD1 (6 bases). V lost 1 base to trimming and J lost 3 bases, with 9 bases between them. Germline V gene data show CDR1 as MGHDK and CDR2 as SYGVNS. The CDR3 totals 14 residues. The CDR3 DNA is TGTGCCAGCAGTGAATTTGCAGGGGACTATGGCTACACCTTC. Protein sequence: CASSEFAGDYGYTF.

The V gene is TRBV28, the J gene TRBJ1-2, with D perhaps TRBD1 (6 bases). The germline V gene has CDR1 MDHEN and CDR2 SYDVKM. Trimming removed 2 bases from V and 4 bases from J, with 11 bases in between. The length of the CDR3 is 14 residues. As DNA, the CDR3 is TGTGCCAGCAGTTTAGGGGGCAAGATCTATGGCTACACCTTC. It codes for CASSLGGKIYGYTF.

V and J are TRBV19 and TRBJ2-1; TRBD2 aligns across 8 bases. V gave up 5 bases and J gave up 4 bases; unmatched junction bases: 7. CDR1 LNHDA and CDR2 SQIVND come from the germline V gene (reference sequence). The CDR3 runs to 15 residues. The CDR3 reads CASSLAGTSYNEQFF. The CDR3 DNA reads TGTGCCAGTAGTCTCGCCGGGACTAGTTACAATGAGCAGTTCTTC.

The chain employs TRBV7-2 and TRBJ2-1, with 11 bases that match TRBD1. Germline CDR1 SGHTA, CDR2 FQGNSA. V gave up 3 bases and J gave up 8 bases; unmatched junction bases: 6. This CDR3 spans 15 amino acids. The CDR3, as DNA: TGTGCCAGCAGCTTTGGACAGGGGGCTATACATGAGCAGTTCTTC. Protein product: CASSFGQGAIHEQFF.

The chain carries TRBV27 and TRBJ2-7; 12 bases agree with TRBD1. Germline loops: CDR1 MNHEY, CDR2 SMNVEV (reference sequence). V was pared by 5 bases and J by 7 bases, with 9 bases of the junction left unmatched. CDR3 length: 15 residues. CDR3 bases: TGTGCCAGCAGTATGGGACAGGGGGCCTCTCGGGAGCAGTACTTC. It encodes CASSMGQGASREQYF.

The chain's CDR3 is CSVPTIGGMNTEAFF. The CDR3 DNA follows: TGCAGCGTTCCCACAATCGGGGGAATGAACACTGAAGCTTTCTTT. V gene TRBV29-1 combines with J gene TRBJ1-1, with D possibly being TRBD1 (5 bases). The CDR3 spans 15 residues. The V and J ends lost 5 bases and 0 bases respectively, with 16 bases between them. CDR1 and CDR2 from the germline V gene are SQVTM and ANQGSEA.

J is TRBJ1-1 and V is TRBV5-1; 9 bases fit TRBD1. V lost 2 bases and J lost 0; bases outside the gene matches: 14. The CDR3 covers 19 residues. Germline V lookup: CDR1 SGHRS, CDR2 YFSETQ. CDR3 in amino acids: CASSLPIGQGRPMNTEAFF. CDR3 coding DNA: TGCGCCAGCAGCTTACCCATTGGACAGGGGCGGCCGATGAACACTGAAGCTTTCTTT.

This chain's CDR3 is CASSTTGQGTEAFF. CDR3 nucleotides: TGTGCCAGCAGCACCACAGGGCAGGGCACTGAAGCTTTCTTT. This chain links TRBV5-6 with TRBJ1-1, with D perhaps matching TRBD1 (6 bases). The V and J ends lost 4 bases and 4 bases respectively, with 14 bases between them. Germline V gene lookup returns CDR1 SGHDT and CDR2 YYEEEE. CDR3 length: 14 residues. Full variable domain (missing parts from reference TRBV5-6 and TRBJ1-1): DAGVTQSPTHLIKTRGQQVTLRCSPKSGHDTVSWYQQALGQGPQFIFQYYEEEERQRGNFPDRFSGHQFPNYSSELNVNALLLGDSALYLCASSTTGQGTEAFFGQGTRLTVV.

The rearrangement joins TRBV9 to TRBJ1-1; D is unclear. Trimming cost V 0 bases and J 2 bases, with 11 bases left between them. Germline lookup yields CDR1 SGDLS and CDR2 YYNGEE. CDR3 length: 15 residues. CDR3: CASSVEAAGNTEAFF. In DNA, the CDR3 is TGTGCCAGCAGCGTAGAAGCCGCGGGTAACACTGAAGCTTTCTTT.

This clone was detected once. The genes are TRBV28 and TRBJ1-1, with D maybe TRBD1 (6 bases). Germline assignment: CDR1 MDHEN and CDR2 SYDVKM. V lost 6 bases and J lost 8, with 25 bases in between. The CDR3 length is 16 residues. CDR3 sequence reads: CASSPLGYTGGLEAFF. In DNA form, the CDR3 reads TGTGCCAGCAGCCCCCTGGGATACACGGGGGGCTTAGAAGCTTTCTTT.

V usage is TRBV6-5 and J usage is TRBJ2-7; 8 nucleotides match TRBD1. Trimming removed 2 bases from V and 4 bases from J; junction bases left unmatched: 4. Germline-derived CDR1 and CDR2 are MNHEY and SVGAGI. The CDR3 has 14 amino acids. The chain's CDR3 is CASSYDGTGYEQYF. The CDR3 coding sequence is TGTGCCAGCAGTTACGACGGGACAGGTTACGAGCAGTACTTC.

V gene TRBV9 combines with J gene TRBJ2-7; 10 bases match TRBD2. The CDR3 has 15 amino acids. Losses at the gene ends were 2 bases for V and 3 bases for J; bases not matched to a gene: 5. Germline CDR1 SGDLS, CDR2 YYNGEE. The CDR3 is CASSVGPSGSYEQYF. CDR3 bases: TGTGCCAGCAGCGTTGGGCCTAGCGGGAGCTACGAGCAGTACTTC.

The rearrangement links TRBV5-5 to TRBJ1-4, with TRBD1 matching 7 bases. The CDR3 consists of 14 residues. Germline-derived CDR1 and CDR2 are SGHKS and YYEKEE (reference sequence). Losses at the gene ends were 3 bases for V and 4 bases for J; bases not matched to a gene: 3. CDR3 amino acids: CASSSTGLNEKLFF. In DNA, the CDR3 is TGTGCCAGCAGCTCGACAGGGCTTAATGAAAAACTGTTTTTT.

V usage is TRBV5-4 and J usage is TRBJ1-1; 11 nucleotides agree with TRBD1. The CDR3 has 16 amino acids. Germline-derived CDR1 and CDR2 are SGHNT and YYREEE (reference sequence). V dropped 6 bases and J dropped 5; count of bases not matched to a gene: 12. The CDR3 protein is CASTSRDRGSGTEAFF. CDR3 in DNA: TGTGCCAGCACCAGTAGGGACAGGGGGTCGGGGACTGAAGCTTTCTTT.

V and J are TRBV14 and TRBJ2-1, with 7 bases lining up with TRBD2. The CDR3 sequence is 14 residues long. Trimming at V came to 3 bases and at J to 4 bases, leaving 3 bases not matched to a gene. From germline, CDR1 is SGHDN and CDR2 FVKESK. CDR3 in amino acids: CASSHLAVYNEQFF. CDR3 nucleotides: TGTGCCAGCAGCCATCTAGCGGTGTACAATGAGCAGTTCTTC.

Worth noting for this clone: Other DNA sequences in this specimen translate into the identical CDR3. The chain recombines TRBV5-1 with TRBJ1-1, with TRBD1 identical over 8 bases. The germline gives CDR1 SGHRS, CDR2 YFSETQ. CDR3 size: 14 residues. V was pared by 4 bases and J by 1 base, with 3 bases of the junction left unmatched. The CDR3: CASSAGTGNTEAFF. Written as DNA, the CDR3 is TGCGCCAGCAGCGCCGGGACAGGGAACACTGAAGCTTTCTTT.

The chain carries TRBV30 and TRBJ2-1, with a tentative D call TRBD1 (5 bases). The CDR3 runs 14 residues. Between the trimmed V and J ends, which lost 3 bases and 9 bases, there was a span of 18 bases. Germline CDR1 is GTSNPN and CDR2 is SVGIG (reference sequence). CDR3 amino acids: CAWSSQRFQGEQFF. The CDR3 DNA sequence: TGTGCCTGGAGCTCTCAACGGTTCCAGGGTGAGCAGTTCTTC.

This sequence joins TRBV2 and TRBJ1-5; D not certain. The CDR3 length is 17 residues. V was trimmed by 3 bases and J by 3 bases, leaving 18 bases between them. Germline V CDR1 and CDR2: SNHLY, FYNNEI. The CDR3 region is CASSEREGWENNQPQHF. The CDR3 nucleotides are TGTGCCAGCAGTGAGCGCGAAGGGTGGGAGAACAATCAGCCCCAGCATTTT.

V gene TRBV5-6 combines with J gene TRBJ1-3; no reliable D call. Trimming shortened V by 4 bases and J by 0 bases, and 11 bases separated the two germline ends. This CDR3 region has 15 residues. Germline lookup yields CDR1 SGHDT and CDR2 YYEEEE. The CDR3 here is CASSRGPSSGNTIYF. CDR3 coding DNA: TGTGCCAGCAGCCGTGGGCCAAGCTCTGGAAACACCATATATTTT.

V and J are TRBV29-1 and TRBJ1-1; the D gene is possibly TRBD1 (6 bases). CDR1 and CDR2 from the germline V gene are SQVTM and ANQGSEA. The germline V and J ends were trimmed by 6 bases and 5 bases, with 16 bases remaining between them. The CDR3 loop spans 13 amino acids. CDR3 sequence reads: CSVAGVGRTEAFF. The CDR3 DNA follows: TGCAGCGTAGCAGGGGTTGGTAGGACTGAAGCTTTCTTT. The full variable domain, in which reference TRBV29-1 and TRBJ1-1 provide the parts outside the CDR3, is SAVISQKPSRDICQRGTSLTIQCQVDSQVTMMFWYRQQPGQSLTLIATANQGSEATYESGFVIDKFPISRPNLTFSTLTVSNMSPEDSSIYLCSVAGVGRTEAFFGQGTRLTVV.

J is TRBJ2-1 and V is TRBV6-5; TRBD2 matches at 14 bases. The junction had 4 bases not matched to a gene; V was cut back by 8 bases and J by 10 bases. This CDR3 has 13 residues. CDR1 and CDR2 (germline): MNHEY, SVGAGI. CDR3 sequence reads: CASRGLAGAEQFF. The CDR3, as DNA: TGTGCCAGCCGGGGACTAGCGGGAGCGGAGCAGTTCTTC.

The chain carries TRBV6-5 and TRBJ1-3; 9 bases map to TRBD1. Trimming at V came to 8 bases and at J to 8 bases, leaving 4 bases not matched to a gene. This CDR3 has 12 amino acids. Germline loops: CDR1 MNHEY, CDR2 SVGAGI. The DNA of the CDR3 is TGTGCCAGCGGACAGGGGCAATACACCATATATTTT. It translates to CASGQGQYTIYF.